This is a list of T cell receptor beta chains from one sample in a study of blood T cell repertoires in COVID-19. The data were produced by immunoSEQ multiplex PCR, yet TCRdb's version contains in-frame clones alone and is incomplete. The sample has around 250,000 clones; more than 75% are singletons. Sequencing input: peripheral blood. The receptor set was obtained from a woman aged 70-85 years with active or convalescent COVID-19. The CDR3 runs from the conserved cysteine through the conserved F or W. Each record gives: CDR3 DNA, CDR3 protein, D gene, J gene, clone size, V gene. The D gene is left open where the match is weak. Some rows have no size entry. The others give once, few or many, or a class for an expanded clone.

TGTGCCACAGGGACAGGGCATTCACCCCTCCACTTT,CATGTGHSPLHF,TRBD1,TRBJ1-6,NA,TRBV6-4
TGTGCCAGCAGAGAGTCAGGGATGAGTGGCTACACCTTC,CASRESGMSGYTF,NA,TRBJ1-2,NA,TRBV6-4
TGCGCCAGCAGCAAACCCGGACAGTCTTACGAGCAGTACTTC,CASSKPGQSYEQYF,NA,TRBJ2-7,NA,TRBV4-1
TGCGCCAGCAGCCCCCAGTACAATGAGCAGTTCTTC,CASSPQYNEQFF,NA,TRBJ2-1,few,TRBV5-1
TGTGCCACCACGACAGGCTCCTCTGGAAACACCATATATTTT,CATTTGSSGNTIYF,NA,TRBJ1-3,NA,TRBV6-6
TGCGCCAGCATCCCGTCCGGGAGCTCCTACAATGAGCAGTTCTTC,CASIPSGSSYNEQFF,NA,TRBJ2-1,NA,TRBV5-1
TGTGCCAGCAGTTACTCAGCAGGGTATAGCAATCAGCCCCAGCATTTT,CASSYSAGYSNQPQHF,NA,TRBJ1-5,NA,TRBV6-5
TGTGCCAGCAGCTTAGGAGTCGGGGGGTCCGGGGAGCTGTTTTTT,CASSLGVGGSGELFF,TRBD2,TRBJ2-2,NA,TRBV11-3
TGTGCCAGCAGCTTAGATGTAGGGGTCGGGAGGATGAACACTGAAGCTTTCTTT,CASSLDVGVGRMNTEAFF,NA,TRBJ1-1,NA,TRBV7-9
TGCGCCAGCCTTCGCGGGCAGATGAACACCGGGGAGCTGTTTTTT,CASLRGQMNTGELFF,NA,TRBJ2-2,NA,TRBV5-1
TGCGCCAGCAGCCAAAACATCGGCGGTGGTCCTCCGGGTGATGGCTACACCTTC,CASSQNIGGGPPGDGYTF,NA,TRBJ1-2,NA,TRBV4-3
TGTGCCAGCAGCTTAGTAGGCGGGGGGGCCGGGGAGCTGTTTTTT,CASSLVGGGAGELFF,TRBD2,TRBJ2-2,NA,TRBV7-2
TGTGCCAGCAGCGAAGGGGGGACAGGGTACCAAGAGACCCAGTACTTC,CASSEGGTGYQETQYF,TRBD1,TRBJ2-5,NA,TRBV2
TGTGCCAGCAGCTTGGATGTAGCGAACACTGAAGCTTTCTTT,CASSLDVANTEAFF,NA,TRBJ1-1,NA,TRBV5-6
TGTGCCAGCAGCCAGAACGGGGGGGGTTCCTACGAGCAGTACTTC,CASSQNGGGSYEQYF,TRBD2,TRBJ2-7,NA,TRBV3-1/TRBV3-2